Presented here are 32 T cell receptor beta chains from one specimen sequenced in a study of patients and donors after allogeneic stem cell transplantation. TCRdb reprocessed the RT-PCR reads via MiXCR and lists one record per CDR3 protein. The sample records about 960,000 distinct CDR3 sequences, more than 15% being singletons. Sequences were obtained from blood, either unsorted or a sorted T cell fraction (not recorded which). These receptors were obtained from a human donor who was either an allogeneic HSCT recipient or a stem cell or donor lymphocyte infusion donor (not recorded which). It is not recorded whose cells these are; they may come from a transplant donor.

This clonotype appeared a few times. The chain couples TRBV29-1 to TRBJ2-2, with a possible D match to TRBD2 (5 bases). The germline V gene encodes CDR1 SQVTM and CDR2 ANQGSEA. V lost 5 bases and J lost 13, with 17 bases in between. CDR3 length equals 12 residues. The chain's CDR3 is CSVPSRKGGLFF. The DNA for the CDR3 is TGCAGCGTTCCTAGCCGAAAGGGTGGGCTGTTTTTT.

This clonotype was found a few times. The V call is TRBV12-3 or TRBV12-4, the J call TRBJ1-6, with 10 bases aligning to TRBD1. The CDR3 runs 14 residues. The trim removed 7 bases at V and 6 bases at J, leaving 3 bases unmatched. CDR3 DNA: TGTGCCAGCAAGCGGACAGGGGGTAATTCACCCCTCCACTTT. It translates to CASKRTGGNSPLHF.

This clonotype was detected a few times. J is TRBJ2-1 and V is TRBV2; 7 bases align to TRBD2. The CDR3 has 14 amino acids. J gave up 2 bases and V 7 bases, and 5 bases lay outside the gene matches. Germline V gene sequence: CDR1 SNHLY, CDR2 FYNNEI. As DNA, the CDR3 is TGTGCCAGCACCGGGGGGAGTACCTACAATGAGCAGTTCTTC. This codes for CASTGGSTYNEQFF.

In its sample, this clonotype was seen a few times. The chain combines TRBV29-1 with TRBJ1-5; a possible D gene is TRBD1 (5 bases). With 5 bases removed from V and 0 bases from J, the gap between germline ends came to 5 bases. Germline V CDR1 and CDR2: SQVTM, ANQGSEA. CDR3 length equals 12 residues. CDR3 amino acids: CSVQGSNQPQHF. CDR3 coding DNA: TGCAGCGTTCAGGGTAGCAATCAGCCCCAGCATTTT. Full variable domain (outside the CDR3, taken from reference TRBV29-1 and TRBJ1-5): SAVISQKPSRDICQRGTSLTIQCQVDSQVTMMFWYRQQPGQSLTLIATANQGSEATYESGFVIDKFPISRPNLTFSTLTVSNMSPEDSSIYLCSVQGSNQPQHFGDGTRLSIL.

Notes on this clonotype: An end of the junction does not agree with germline; a read error may underlie this. The rearrangement joins TRBV5-1 to TRBJ2-5, with 7 bases identical to TRBD2. Germline-derived CDR1 and CDR2 are SGHRS and YFSETQ. The CDR3 contains 14 residues. CDR3 DNA sequence: TGCGCCAGCAGCTTTACTAGCGCCCAAGAGACCCCGTACTTC. Translation: CASSFTSAQETPYF.

Ten or more counts support this clonotype. The V gene is TRBV20-1, the J gene TRBJ1-1, with TRBD1 matching over 7 bases. CDR1 and CDR2 (germline): DFQATT, SNEGSKA (reference sequence). This CDR3 spans 13 amino acids. The trim removed 6 bases at V and 6 bases at J, leaving 10 bases unmatched. CDR3 sequence: CSALGQGDAEAFF. The CDR3 nucleotides are TGCAGTGCCCTGGGGCAGGGGGACGCTGAAGCTTTCTTT.

This chain links TRBV9 with TRBJ2-2; 8 bases line up with TRBD1. The CDR3 sequence is 14 residues long. The junction had 5 bases not matched to a gene; V was cut back by 3 bases and J by 7 bases. Germline CDR1 SGDLS, CDR2 YYNGEE. Here the CDR3 reads CASSARGHSGELFF. Here the CDR3 DNA reads TGTGCCAGCAGCGCCAGGGGGCATAGCGGGGAGCTGTTTTTT. Using reference TRBV9 and TRBJ2-2 for the parts outside the CDR3, the full variable domain is DSGVTQTPKHLITATGQRVTLRCSPRSGDLSVYWYQQSLDQGLQFLIQYYNGEERAKGNILERFSAQQFPDLHSELNLSSLELGDSALYFCASSARGHSGELFFGEGSRLTVL.

The chain is built from TRBV24-1 and TRBJ2-6, with D maybe TRBD2 (7 bases). The CDR3 covers 16 residues. CDR1 and CDR2 (germline): KGHDR, SFDVKD. V was trimmed by 2 bases and J by 2 bases, leaving 9 bases between them. The CDR3 DNA reads as TGTGCCACCAGTGATTACGGGGGGCCTGGGGCCAACGTCCTGACTTTC. It is translated as CATSDYGGPGANVLTF.

The sample holds a few counts of this clonotype. The chain combines TRBV20-1 with TRBJ2-1; TRBD1 matches 7 bases. From germline, CDR1 is DFQATT and CDR2 SNEGSKA (reference sequence). The CDR3 extends over 14 amino acids. The V gene end was trimmed by 5 bases and the J gene end by 0 bases; junction bases not matched to a gene: 4. This CDR3 is CSADRVSSYNEQFF. CDR3 DNA sequence: TGCAGTGCTGACAGGGTTAGCTCCTACAATGAGCAGTTCTTC.

The CDR3: CASSLARGRDINSPLHF. Written as DNA, the CDR3 is TGTGCCAGCAGCTTAGCCAGGGGGCGCGATATCAATTCACCCCTCCACTTT. The chain is built from TRBV7-8 and TRBJ1-6, with 8 nucleotides matching TRBD1. This CDR3 has 17 residues. CDR1 is SGHVS, CDR2 FQNEAQ, per germline. The junction had 8 bases not matched to a gene; V was cut back by 0 bases and J by 7 bases.

This chain joins TRBV7-9 and TRBJ2-4, with TRBD1 identical over 7 bases. The CDR3 contains 14 residues. After removal of 4 bases from V and 8 bases from J, the junction contained 8 bases not matched to a gene. The germline gives CDR1 SEHNR, CDR2 FQNEAQ (reference sequence). The CDR3 DNA sequence: TGTGCCAGCAGCTCCTCCGGGACAGTGGACATTCAGTACTTC. This sequence encodes CASSSSGTVDIQYF.

This clonotype has only a few counts. The CDR3 DNA is TGTGCCAGCAGTTGGAGGGCGAGGGAGCTGTTTTTT. It yields the protein CASSWRARELFF. The V and J genes are TRBV28 and TRBJ2-2, with D perhaps matching TRBD2 (6 bases). V dropped 4 bases and J dropped 9 bases, with 9 bases sitting between them. Germline loops: CDR1 MDHEN, CDR2 SYDVKM. The CDR3 has 12 residues.

The J gene is TRBJ1-4, the V gene TRBV2, with unresolved D. Trimming pared 4 bases from V and 11 bases from J, leaving 23 bases between. Germline V gene lookup returns CDR1 SNHLY and CDR2 FYNNEI. CDR3 length: 16 amino acids. For the CDR3, the DNA is TGTGCCAGCAGTGCGGGCGGACGAACCGCCCGAGGGAAACTGTTTTTT. Translation gives CASSAGGRTARGKLFF.

V is TRBV20-1 and J is TRBJ2-7; no clear D gene. This CDR3 spans 12 amino acids. Germline-derived CDR1 and CDR2 are DFQATT and SNEGSKA (reference sequence). Trimming removed 7 bases at V and 5 bases at J, with 15 bases between. The CDR3 sequence is CSVWSVVHEQYF. CDR3 sequence (DNA): TGCAGTGTATGGTCTGTGGTGCACGAGCAGTACTTC.

In its sample, this clonotype was seen many times. This chain links TRBV12-3 or TRBV12-4 with TRBJ1-4; 7 positions match TRBD1. The CDR3 extends over 15 amino acids. J gave up 5 bases and V 6 bases, and 9 bases lay outside the gene matches. The CDR3 spells CASRPSGTENEKLFF. The DNA of the CDR3 is TGTGCCAGCAGGCCCTCCGGGACAGAAAATGAAAAACTGTTTTTT.

This clonotype was counted only a few times. The chain is built from TRBV4-3 and TRBJ1-4, with 7 bases aligning to TRBD1. Trimming removed 2 bases from V and 3 bases from J; junction bases left unmatched: 12. The CDR3 spans 18 residues. Germline CDR1 LGHNA, CDR2 YSLEER. The CDR3 region is CASSQLQGVRSPNEKLFF. CDR3 DNA: TGCGCCAGCAGCCAACTGCAGGGGGTCCGATCACCTAATGAAAAACTGTTTTTT.

The chain uses TRBV4-1 and TRBJ2-7, with 7 bases identical to TRBD2. This CDR3 spans 15 amino acids. The ends lost 0 bases at V and 4 bases at J; junction bases unmatched: 6. Germline loops: CDR1 MGHRA, CDR2 YSYEKL. The CDR3 region is CASSQDLGGIYEQYF. The DNA for the CDR3 is TGCGCCAGCAGCCAAGATCTGGGGGGGATTTACGAGCAGTACTTC.

The chain joins TRBV7-3 to TRBJ2-1; D is unclear. Looked up from germline, CDR1 is SGHTA and CDR2 is FQGTGA. Trimming shortened V by 0 bases and J by 6 bases, and 18 bases separated the two germline ends. The CDR3 covers 17 residues. The CDR3 DNA follows: TGTGCCAGCAGCTTAACCGGACCCCCACCAAACCCCAATGAGCAGTTCTTC. Amino acids: CASSLTGPPPNPNEQFF.

This clonotype has only a few counts. The chain employs TRBV7-2 and TRBJ2-1; D may be TRBD1 (7 bases). The V and J ends lost 6 bases and 5 bases respectively, with 17 bases between them. Per germline, CDR1 SGHTA and CDR2 FQGNSA. CDR3 size: 15 residues. CDR3 loop: CASSLTGRRNNEQFF. The CDR3 bases are TGTGCCAGCAGTCTGACAGGGAGGAGGAACAATGAGCAGTTCTTC.

This clonotype was detected a few times. The V gene is TRBV5-1, the J gene TRBJ2-3; D ambiguous. Trimming took off 4 bases at V and 2 bases at J, with 11 bases between the two ends. CDR1 is SGHRS and CDR2 is YFSETQ in the germline V gene. This CDR3 comprises 14 residues. CDR3 in amino acids: CASSKAALTDTQYF. The CDR3 DNA reads as TGCGCCAGCAGCAAGGCTGCCCTCACAGATACGCAGTATTTT. Filled out from reference TRBV5-1 and TRBJ2-3, the complete variable domain reads KAGVTQTPRYLIKTRGQQVTLSCSPISGHRSVSWYQQTPGQGLQFLFEYFSETQRNKGNFPGRFSGRQFSNSRSEMNVSTLELGDSALYLCASSKAALTDTQYFGPGTRLTVL.

The chain couples TRBV20-1 to TRBJ2-2; the D gene could be TRBD1 or TRBD2 (6 bases each). Germline CDR1 DFQATT, CDR2 SNEGSKA (reference sequence). The CDR3 runs to 14 residues. V was trimmed by 3 bases and J by 1 base, leaving 9 bases between them. This CDR3 is CSARKGGNTGELFF. As DNA, the CDR3 is TGCAGTGCTAGGAAGGGGGGGAACACCGGGGAGCTGTTTTTT.

The sample holds a few counts of this clonotype. The CDR3 loop is CASSYGQNLYNEQFF. The CDR3 coding sequence is TGTGCCAGCAGTTACGGACAGAACCTCTACAATGAGCAGTTCTTC. The chain employs TRBV6-2 or TRBV6-3 and TRBJ2-1, with a weak D call TRBD1 (6 bases). Trimming left V 2 bases short and J 3 bases short, with 11 bases between. CDR3 size: 15 residues. CDR1 is MNHEY and CDR2 is SVGEGT in the germline V gene.

This rearrangement joins TRBV13 to TRBJ2-3; 10 bases are a match to TRBD2. Losses at the gene ends were 5 bases for V and 2 bases for J; bases not matched to a gene: 10. CDR1 PRHDT and CDR2 FYEKMQ come from the germline V gene (reference sequence). The CDR3 contains 17 residues. In nucleotides, the CDR3 is TGTGCCAGCAGCCAATTAAGGAGCGGGAGGGCCACAGATACGCAGTATTTT. Its translation: CASSQLRSGRATDTQYF.

This sequence joins TRBV25-1 and TRBJ1-1; D uncertain. The CDR3 loop spans 14 amino acids. The V gene's germline CDR1 is MGHDK and CDR2 SYGVNS. V was trimmed by 4 bases and J by 1 base, leaving 10 bases between them. CDR3 loop: CASSALRKNTEAFF. The CDR3 bases are TGTGCCAGCAGTGCCCTAAGAAAGAACACTGAAGCTTTCTTT.

The CDR3 region has the DNA TGTGCCACCCGTGGTAGCGGGAGAGGGGATGAGCAGTTCTTC. It translates to CATRGSGRGDEQFF. The J gene is TRBJ2-1, the V gene TRBV24-1; 9 bases are shared with TRBD2. Germline CDR1 is KGHDR and CDR2 is SFDVKD. The CDR3 sequence is 14 residues long. The V gene end was trimmed by 9 bases and the J gene end by 8 bases; junction bases not matched to a gene: 10.

This clonotype was observed a few times. The chain recombines TRBV5-6 with TRBJ2-5, with TRBD2 matching over 8 bases. CDR3 length: 15 amino acids. The junction had 7 bases not matched to a gene; V was cut back by 6 bases and J by 0 bases. Germline CDR1 is SGHDT and CDR2 is YYEEEE. The CDR3: CASIPGRGDQETQYF. DNA of the CDR3: TGTGCCAGCATCCCTGGGCGGGGGGACCAAGAGACCCAGTACTTC. Full variable domain (remainder filled in from reference TRBV5-6 and TRBJ2-5): DAGVTQSPTHLIKTRGQQVTLRCSPKSGHDTVSWYQQALGQGPQFIFQYYEEEERQRGNFPDRFSGHQFPNYSSELNVNALLLGDSALYLCASIPGRGDQETQYFGPGTRLLVL.

The chain combines TRBV12-3 or TRBV12-4 with TRBJ2-1; 9 bases fit TRBD2. The V segment lost 3 bases and the J segment 0 bases; nucleotides outside the gene matches: 6. CDR3 length: 17 amino acids. DNA for the CDR3: TGTGCCAGCAGTTTTTGGCGGGGGGGACTCTCCTACAATGAGCAGTTCTTC. Protein product: CASSFWRGGLSYNEQFF.

The rearrangement uses TRBV2 and TRBJ2-1; D may correspond to TRBD1 or TRBD2 (6 bases each). The CDR3 is 16 amino acids. Per the germline V gene, CDR1 is SNHLY and CDR2 is FYNNEI. The V end was cut by 3 bases, the J end by 8 bases, with 20 bases between. The CDR3 sequence is CASSDYSGARGDEQFF. The CDR3 region has the DNA TGTGCCAGCAGTGATTACTCGGGGGCGCGTGGTGATGAGCAGTTCTTC.

The chain links TRBV7-2 to TRBJ1-2; D is unclear. The CDR3 extends over 14 amino acids. V was trimmed by 6 bases and J by 5 bases, leaving 16 bases between them. Germline CDR1 and CDR2: SGHTA and FQGNSA. DNA of the CDR3: TGTGCCAGCAGGATCGGACGACTTCCTTATGGCTACACCTTC. The encoded protein is CASRIGRLPYGYTF.

The V gene is TRBV4-2, the J gene TRBJ2-7; 8 positions agree with TRBD1. Trimming removed 3 bases from V and 6 bases from J; junction bases left unmatched: 10. CDR1 and CDR2 (germline): LGHNA, YNFKEQ. The CDR3 is made up of 15 amino acids. The CDR3 coding sequence is TGTGCCAGCAGCCACCCAGGGGGCTATACCAGCGAGCAGTACTTC. Protein product: CASSHPGGYTSEQYF.

This clonotype was recorded many times. This chain links TRBV4-1 with TRBJ2-1; the match to TRBD1 covers 7 bases. In germline, CDR1 is MGHRA, CDR2 YSYEKL. The CDR3 loop spans 14 amino acids. V trimming: 4 bases; J trimming: 3 bases; junction bases outside the gene matches: 3. The CDR3 sequence is CASSPGGDYNEQFF. The DNA for the CDR3 is TGCGCCAGCAGCCCAGGGGGAGACTACAATGAGCAGTTCTTC.

This clonotype was seen repeatedly, ten times or more. The chain carries TRBV12-3 or TRBV12-4 and TRBJ1-3, with D possibly TRBD1 on 6 matching bases. The CDR3 contains 17 residues. V lost 5 bases, J lost 0 bases, and 17 bases lay in between. The CDR3 DNA sequence: TGTGCCAGCAGTAGTGCCGGGACAAAAAGCTCTGGAAACACCATATATTTT. It is translated as CASSSAGTKSSGNTIYF.